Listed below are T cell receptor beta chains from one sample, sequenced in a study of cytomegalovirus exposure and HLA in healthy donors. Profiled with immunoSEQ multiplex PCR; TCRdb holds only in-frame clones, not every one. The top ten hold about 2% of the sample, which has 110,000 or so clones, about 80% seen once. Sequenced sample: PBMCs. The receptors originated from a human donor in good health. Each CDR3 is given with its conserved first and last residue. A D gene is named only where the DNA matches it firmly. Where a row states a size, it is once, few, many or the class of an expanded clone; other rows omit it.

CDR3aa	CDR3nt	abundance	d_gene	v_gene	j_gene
CASSQAAGQPNTEAFF	TGTGCCAGCAGCCAAGCTGCCGGACAGCCGAACACTGAAGCTTTCTTT	.	.	TRBV4-2	TRBJ1-1
CASSYTTGAFSGEQYF	TGTGCCAGCAGCTATACTACAGGGGCCTTCTCGGGCGAGCAGTACTTC	.	TRBD1	TRBV7-9	TRBJ2-7
CASSEWGSGSYEQYF	TGTGCCAGCAGTGAATGGGGAAGCGGATCCTACGAGCAGTACTTC	few	.	TRBV25-1	TRBJ2-7
CASRTGVSEAFF	TGTGCCAGCAGGACAGGGGTCTCTGAAGCTTTCTTT	.	TRBD1	TRBV6-5	TRBJ1-1
CASSLGGTNQETQYF	TGTGCCAGCAGCTTGGGCGGGACTAACCAAGAGACCCAGTACTTC	.	TRBD2	TRBV5-5	TRBJ2-5
CASSQNRWGGRRYEQFF	TGTGCCAGCAGCCAGAATCGTTGGGGCGGGAGAAGATATGAGCAGTTCTTC	.	TRBD2	TRBV28	TRBJ2-1
CASSAARFRGSNEKLFF	TGTGCCAGCAGCGCGGCCCGCTTCAGGGGGAGTAATGAAAAACTGTTTTTT	.	TRBD1	TRBV13	TRBJ1-4
CAINSWPDRRNEKLFF	TGTGCCATCAACAGTTGGCCGGACAGGCGTAATGAAAAACTGTTTTTT	.	TRBD1	TRBV15	TRBJ1-4
CASSTGVTGELFF	TGCGCCAGCAGCACCGGGGTGACCGGGGAGCTGTTTTTT	.	.	TRBV5-1	TRBJ2-2
CASSTTGAPQETQYF	TGTGCCAGCAGTACGACAGGGGCGCCTCAAGAGACCCAGTACTTC	.	TRBD1	TRBV6-6	TRBJ2-5
CASSPSGRETYEQYF	TGTGCCAGCAGTCCTAGCGGGAGGGAGACCTACGAGCAGTACTTC	few	TRBD2	TRBV27	TRBJ2-7
CASNKFGQGAHEQFF	TGCGCCAGCAACAAGTTCGGACAGGGGGCACATGAGCAGTTCTTC	.	TRBD1	TRBV5-1	TRBJ2-1
CASRGIRGVTEAFF	TGTGCCAGCCGGGGAATTCGGGGGGTGACTGAAGCTTTCTTT	few	.	TRBV7-2	TRBJ1-1
CASSRVGGRSNTGELFF	TGCGCCAGCAGCCGCGTCGGGGGGAGATCAAACACCGGGGAGCTGTTTTTT	.	TRBD2	TRBV5-1	TRBJ2-2
CASSEDGGNNQPQHF	TGTGCCAGCAGTGAAGACGGGGGTAACAATCAGCCCCAGCATTTT	.	.	TRBV2	TRBJ1-5
CASSLASSHRGTLDSGNTIYF	TGTGCCAGCAGTTTAGCGTCTAGCCACAGGGGAACCCTAGACTCTGGAAACACCATATATTTT	.	TRBD1	TRBV28	TRBJ1-3
CASNFRGPQETQYF	TGTGCCAGCAATTTCAGGGGCCCCCAAGAGACCCAGTACTTC	.	.	TRBV6-6	TRBJ2-5
CASSLDRGSGKLFF	TGTGCCAGCAGCTTGGACAGGGGTTCGGGAAAACTGTTTTTT	.	TRBD1	TRBV7-2	TRBJ1-4
CASSLDGTGVSGELFF	TGTGCCAGCAGCTTAGACGGGACAGGGGTTTCCGGGGAGCTGTTTTTT	.	TRBD1	TRBV11-3	TRBJ2-2
CSTTGPRDGYTF	TGCAGCACCACAGGCCCCCGTGATGGCTACACCTTC	.	.	TRBV29-1	TRBJ1-2
CSVLYDRGPLYEQYF	TGCAGCGTCCTCTACGACAGGGGGCCTCTATACGAGCAGTACTTC	.	TRBD1	TRBV29-1	TRBJ2-7
CASSPGDRAERGTGELFF	TGTGCCAGCAGCCCTGGAGACAGGGCCGAAAGGGGTACCGGGGAGCTGTTTTTT	.	TRBD1	TRBV11-3	TRBJ2-2
CASSLAGGYNEQFF	TGTGCCAGCAGCTTAGCGGGGGGATACAATGAGCAGTTCTTC	.	.	TRBV7-9	TRBJ2-1
CASSSGTDTGELFF	TGTGCCAGCAGCTCTGGGACAGACACCGGGGAGCTGTTTTTT	.	TRBD1	TRBV7-8	TRBJ2-2
CASTTGIKDRGQEKLFF	TGTGCCAGCACCACCGGTATCAAAGACAGGGGGCAAGAAAAACTGTTTTTT	.	TRBD1	TRBV5-4	TRBJ1-4
CATSRSGTVGGANVLTF	TGTGCCACCAGCAGATCCGGGACAGTTGGCGGGGCCAACGTCCTGACTTTC	.	TRBD1	TRBV15	TRBJ2-6
CASSKGQGRKEKLFF	TGTGCCAGTAGTAAAGGACAGGGGAGGAAAGAAAAACTGTTTTTT	.	TRBD1	TRBV19	TRBJ1-4
CASSTGAHEQYF	TGTGCCAGTAGTACAGGGGCGCACGAGCAGTACTTC	.	.	TRBV19	TRBJ2-7
CASSTGTSRETQYF	TGTGCCAGCAGCACAGGGACTAGCCGAGAGACCCAGTACTTC	.	TRBD2	TRBV7-3	TRBJ2-5
CASSLVPGGAFGELFF	TGCGCCAGCAGCTTGGTTCCAGGGGGCGCTTTCGGGGAGCTGTTTTTT	.	TRBD1	TRBV5-1	TRBJ2-2
CASSSRQGKLNYGYTF	TGTGCCAGTAGTTCCCGACAGGGTAAATTGAACTATGGCTACACCTTC	.	TRBD1	TRBV19	TRBJ1-2
CASSLAFRQANYGYTF	TGTGCCAGCAGCTTAGCTTTCAGGCAGGCTAACTATGGCTACACCTTC	.	.	TRBV7-2	TRBJ1-2
CASSEVPSGGRGETQYF	TGTGCCAGCAGTGAAGTACCTAGCGGGGGAAGGGGGGAGACCCAGTACTTC	.	TRBD2	TRBV6-1	TRBJ2-5
CASSQDLGAGMYNEQFF	TGCGCCAGCAGCCAAGATCTAGGGGCAGGGATGTACAATGAGCAGTTCTTC	.	.	TRBV4-3	TRBJ2-1
CASSSTGDGYTF	TGTGCCAGCTCCTCGACAGGGGATGGCTACACCTTC	.	TRBD1	TRBV18	TRBJ1-2
CASTQRGTYEQYF	TGTGCCAGCACCCAGCGGGGGACCTACGAGCAGTACTTC	.	TRBD2	TRBV6-6	TRBJ2-7
CASSEAQAQILYGYTF	TGTGCCAGCAGTGAAGCGCAGGCTCAGATTCTCTATGGCTACACCTTC	.	.	TRBV2	TRBJ1-2
CASSLGAYEKLFF	TGTGCCAGCAGCTTGGGTGCGTATGAAAAACTGTTTTTT	few	.	TRBV5-6	TRBJ1-4
CASSSDIGNTIYF	TGTGCCAGTAGTTCCGACATCGGAAACACCATATATTTT	.	.	TRBV19	TRBJ1-3
CASSLGRLAGTTDTQYF	TGTGCCAGCAGCTTGGGGAGGCTAGCGGGGACCACAGATACGCAGTATTTT	.	TRBD2	TRBV5-6	TRBJ2-3